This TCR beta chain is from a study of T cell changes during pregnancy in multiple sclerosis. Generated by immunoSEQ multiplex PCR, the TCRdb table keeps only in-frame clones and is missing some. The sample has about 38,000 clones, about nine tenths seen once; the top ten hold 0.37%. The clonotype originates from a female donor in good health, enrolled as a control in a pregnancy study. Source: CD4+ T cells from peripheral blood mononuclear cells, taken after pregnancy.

The CDR3 nucleotides are TGTGCCAGCAGTGAAGAGGGCGGGGGGCGCCTCACCGGGGAGCTGTTTTTT. Protein sequence: CASSEEGGGRLTGELFF. The rearrangement uses TRBV2 and TRBJ2-2, with 8 bases matching TRBD2. Germline V lookup: CDR1 SNHLY, CDR2 FYNNEI. This CDR3 region has 17 residues. V lost 1 base to trimming and J lost 4 bases; unmatched junction nucleotides: 8.